This T cell receptor (beta chain) was obtained from a study of T cell responses to AZD1222 COVID-19 vaccine. Repertoires were generated with immunoSEQ multiplex PCR, while TCRdb's copy carries only in-frame clones and drops some. The sample includes tens of thousands of clones, 80% to 90% of them seen just once. The germline V and J ends were trimmed by 4 bases and 5 bases, with 21 bases remaining between them. Germline lookup yields CDR1 SGDLS and CDR2 YYNGEE. The CDR3 is made up of 16 amino acids. Sequenced material: peripheral blood, taken on day 0 of AZD1222 vaccination. V usage is TRBV9 and J usage is TRBJ1-1; weak D call: TRBD1 (5 bases). This TCR was sampled from an adult in good health. CDR3 sequence: CASSIGVGEGETEAFF. The CDR3 nucleotides are TGTGCCAGCAGCATAGGTGTGGGGGAAGGAGAAACTGAAGCTTTCTTT.